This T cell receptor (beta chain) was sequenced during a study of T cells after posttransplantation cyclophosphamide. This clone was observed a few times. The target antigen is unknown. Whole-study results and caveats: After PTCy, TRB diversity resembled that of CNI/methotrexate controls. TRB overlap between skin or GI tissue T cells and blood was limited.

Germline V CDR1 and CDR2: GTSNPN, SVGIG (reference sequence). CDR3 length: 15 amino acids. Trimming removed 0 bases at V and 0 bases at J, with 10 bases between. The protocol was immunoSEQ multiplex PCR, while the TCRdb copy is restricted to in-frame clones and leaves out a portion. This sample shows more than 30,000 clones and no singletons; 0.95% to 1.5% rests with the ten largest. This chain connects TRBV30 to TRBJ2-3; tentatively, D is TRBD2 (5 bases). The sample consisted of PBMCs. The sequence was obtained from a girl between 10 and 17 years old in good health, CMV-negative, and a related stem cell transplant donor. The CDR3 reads CAWSVSGSSTDTQYF. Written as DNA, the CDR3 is TGTGCCTGGAGTGTAAGCGGATCTAGCACAGATACGCAGTATTTT. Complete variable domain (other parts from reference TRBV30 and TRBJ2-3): SQTIHQWPATLVQPVGSPLSLECTVEGTSNPNLYWYRQAAGRGLQLLFYSVGIGQISSEVPQNLSASRPQDRQFILSSKKLLLSDSGFYLCAWSVSGSSTDTQYFGPGTRLTVL.